The 4 T cell receptor beta chains in this list originate from one sample, sequenced in a study of blood T cell repertoires in COVID-19 (dated by TCRdb to about 2020). Library construction relied on the immunoSEQ multiplex PCR assay. TCRdb mirrors the immuneACCESS table, restricted to in-frame sequences. Some clones are absent from its copies; in checked studies, under half trace to an unresolved V gene, and the reason for the others is unknown. The sample table records some 200,000 clones; about 86% of these occur just once. The top ten hold about 9.8% of the sample. The sequencing input was PBMCs or T cells enriched from blood (not recorded which). Source of these receptors: a woman aged 50 to 60 with acute COVID-19.

The chain recombines TRBV7-2 with TRBJ2-7; unclear D gene. Germline values: CDR1 SGHTA, CDR2 FQGNSA. V dropped 6 bases and J dropped 3 bases, with 18 bases sitting between them. This CDR3 is built from 15 residues. As DNA, the CDR3 is TGTGCCAGCAGACCATATACGGGTTCGATCTACGAGCAGTACTTC. Its translation is CASRPYTGSIYEQYF.

V is TRBV9 and J is TRBJ2-1; TRBD2 aligns across 10 bases. This CDR3 has 16 amino acids. V shed 2 bases, J shed 7 bases, and the junction held 9 bases outside the gene matches. CDR1 SGDLS and CDR2 YYNGEE come from the germline V gene. CDR3 DNA sequence: TGTGCCAGCAGCGTTATAGCGGGAGGCGTCGTGAATGAGCAGTTCTTC. Its protein is CASSVIAGGVVNEQFF.

The V call is TRBV10-3, the J call TRBJ1-2; the match to TRBD1 covers 7 bases. Germline V gives CDR1 ENHRY, CDR2 SYGVKD. V was clipped by 4 bases and J by 8 bases; unmatched bases: 13. This CDR3 has 15 amino acids. CDR3 sequence (DNA): TGTGCCATCAGTGCTCGACAGGGCAGAGTTCAGGGCTACACCTTC. As protein: CAISARQGRVQGYTF.

The rearrangement uses TRBV28 and TRBJ2-1, with 10 bases identical to TRBD2. The J segment lost 3 bases and the V segment lost 1 base, leaving 6 bases of the junction unmatched. In germline, CDR1 is MDHEN, CDR2 SYDVKM. CDR3 length: 17 amino acids. The CDR3 DNA reads TGTGCCAGCAGTTTATCCGGGACTAGCGCGTTCTACAATGAGCAGTTCTTC. Protein: CASSLSGTSAFYNEQFF.